This section outlines one TCR beta chain sequence together with its context. No antigen is known for it. The data belong to a study of monozygotic twins with inflammatory bowel disease. Study results and limitations: With others, IBD patients shared fewer clonotypes than healthy twins did, especially with disease activity. Nothing supported a single strong signal or clonotype that was associated with IBD. Among twins, concordant and discordant pairs did not differ in repertoire similarity, possibly from limited power.

CDR3 length: 13 residues. The germline V gene has CDR1 ENHRY and CDR2 SYGVKD. TCRdb reprocessed the 5' RACE reads and reports one entry per CDR3 protein, with no DNA. This sample's table reports 170,000 or so distinct CDR3 sequences. The receptor was derived from a human donor with ulcerative colitis or Crohn's disease, or a healthy co-twin of an affected twin (not recorded which). Sequencing used blood. The gene calls are TRBV10-3 and TRBJ2-3. The CDR3 here is CAISEWVLDTQYF.